This T cell receptor beta chain comes out of a study of blood T cell repertoires in COVID-19. Study-wide background: T cells, B-cell-depleted T cells, or PBMCs supplied cDNA or gDNA.

In the original workflow: Amplified reference gene primers provided the basis for estimating nucleated cell counts. Data came from immunoSEQ multiplex PCR; TCRdb stores just in-frame clones and leaves some out. V, J and clone size are taken as reported in that table, and D and trimming were inferred from the DNA itself. The table has more than 110,000 clones, around 80% seen once. Germline CDR1 MNHEY, CDR2 SVGAGI. The ends were cut back, 6 bases at V and 6 bases at J, with 18 bases in the middle. The CDR3 is 15 residues long. The material sequenced was peripheral blood. The receptor's source is a man aged 55 to 70 with acute or convalescent COVID-19. The chain is built from TRBV6-5 and TRBJ1-5; D gene ambiguous. Written as DNA, the CDR3 is TGTGCCAGCAGCTCCGTTGGAGGTGTGGGTCAGCCCCAGCATTTT. Amino acids: CASSSVGGVGQPQHF.